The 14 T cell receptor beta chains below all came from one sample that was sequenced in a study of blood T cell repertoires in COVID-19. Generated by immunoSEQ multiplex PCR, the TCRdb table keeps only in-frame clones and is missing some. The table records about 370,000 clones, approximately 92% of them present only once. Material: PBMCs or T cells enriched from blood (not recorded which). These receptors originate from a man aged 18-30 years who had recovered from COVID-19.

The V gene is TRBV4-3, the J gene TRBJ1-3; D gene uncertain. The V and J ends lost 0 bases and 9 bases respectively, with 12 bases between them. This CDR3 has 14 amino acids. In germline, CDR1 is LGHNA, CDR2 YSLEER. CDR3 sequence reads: CASSQELLSATIYF. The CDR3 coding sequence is TGCGCCAGCAGCCAAGAGCTATTGAGTGCCACCATATATTTT.

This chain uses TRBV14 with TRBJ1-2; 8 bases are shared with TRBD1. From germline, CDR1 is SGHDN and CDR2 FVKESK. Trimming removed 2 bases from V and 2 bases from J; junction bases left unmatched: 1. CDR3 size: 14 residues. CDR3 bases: TGTGCCAGCAGCCAATGGACAGGGAACTATGGCTACACCTTC. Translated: CASSQWTGNYGYTF. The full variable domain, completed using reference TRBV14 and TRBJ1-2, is EAGVTQFPSHSVIEKGQTVTLRCDPISGHDNLYWYRRVMGKEIKFLLHFVKESKQDESGMPNNRFLAERTGGTYSTLKVQPAELEDSGVYFCASSQWTGNYGYTFGSGTRLTVV.

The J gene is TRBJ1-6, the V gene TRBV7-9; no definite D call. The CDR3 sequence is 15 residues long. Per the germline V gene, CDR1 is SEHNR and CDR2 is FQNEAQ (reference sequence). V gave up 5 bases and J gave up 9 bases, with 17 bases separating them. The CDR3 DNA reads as TGTGCCAGCAGCCCACGACAAGCTTTCGGTTCACCCCTCCACTTT. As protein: CASSPRQAFGSPLHF.

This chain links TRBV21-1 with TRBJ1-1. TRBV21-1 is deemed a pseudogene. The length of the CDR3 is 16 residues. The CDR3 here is CASYRRRSNPNTEAFF. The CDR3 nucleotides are TGTGCCAGCTATAGACGGAGGTCGAATCCGAACACTGAAGCTTTCTTT.

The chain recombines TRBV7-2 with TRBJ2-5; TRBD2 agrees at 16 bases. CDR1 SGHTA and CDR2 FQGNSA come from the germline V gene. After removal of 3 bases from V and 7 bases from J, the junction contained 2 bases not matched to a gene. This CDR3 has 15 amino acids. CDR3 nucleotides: TGTGCCAGCAGCTTCGGGACTAGCGGGGGGGGGACCCAGTACTTC. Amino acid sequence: CASSFGTSGGGTQYF.

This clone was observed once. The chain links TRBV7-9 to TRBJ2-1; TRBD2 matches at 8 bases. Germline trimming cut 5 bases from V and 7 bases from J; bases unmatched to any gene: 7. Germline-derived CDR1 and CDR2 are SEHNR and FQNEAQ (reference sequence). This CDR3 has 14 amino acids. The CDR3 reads CASSPRGLVNEQFF. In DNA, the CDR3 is TGTGCCAGCAGCCCCAGGGGACTAGTTAATGAGCAGTTCTTC. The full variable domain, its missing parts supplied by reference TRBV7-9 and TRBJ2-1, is DTGVSQNPRHKITKRGQNVTFRCDPISEHNRLYWYRQTLGQGPEFLTYFQNEAQLEKSRLLSDRFSAERPKGSFSTLEIQRTEQGDSAMYLCASSPRGLVNEQFFGPGTRLTVL.

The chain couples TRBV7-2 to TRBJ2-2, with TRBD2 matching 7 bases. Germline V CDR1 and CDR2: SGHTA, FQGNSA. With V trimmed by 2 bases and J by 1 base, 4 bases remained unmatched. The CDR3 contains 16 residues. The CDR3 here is CASSLLAGVNTGELFF. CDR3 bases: TGTGCCAGCAGCTTACTGGCGGGGGTGAACACCGGGGAGCTGTTTTTT.

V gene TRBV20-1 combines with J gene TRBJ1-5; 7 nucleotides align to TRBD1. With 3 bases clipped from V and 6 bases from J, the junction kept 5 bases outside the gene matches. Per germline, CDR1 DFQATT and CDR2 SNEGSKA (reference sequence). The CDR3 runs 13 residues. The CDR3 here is CSASTGVSQPQHF. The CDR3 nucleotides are TGCAGTGCTAGTACAGGGGTTAGTCAGCCCCAGCATTTT.

The CDR3 loop is CASRGTGDYGYTF. CDR3 nucleotides: TGTGCCAGCAGGGGGACAGGGGACTATGGCTACACCTTC. This chain joins TRBV12-3 or TRBV12-4 and TRBJ1-2; TRBD1 aligns across 10 bases. The CDR3 sequence is 13 residues long. With 6 bases clipped from V and 3 bases from J, the junction kept 1 base outside the gene matches.

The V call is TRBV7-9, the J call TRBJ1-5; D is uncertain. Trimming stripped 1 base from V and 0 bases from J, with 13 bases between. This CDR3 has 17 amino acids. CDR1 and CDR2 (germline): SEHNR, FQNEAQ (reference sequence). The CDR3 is CASSLGAESYSNQPQHF. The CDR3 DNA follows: TGTGCCAGCAGCTTAGGGGCAGAAAGCTATAGCAATCAGCCCCAGCATTTT.

The CDR3 DNA is TGTGCCAGCAGGCGGATACCGGGACTTCTAGGGGAAGCTTTCTTT. It is translated as CASRRIPGLLGEAFF. This chain joins TRBV7-9 and TRBJ1-1; D might be TRBD1 (5 bases). This CDR3 comprises 15 residues. CDR1 and CDR2 from the germline V gene are SEHNR and FQNEAQ (reference sequence). The ends were cut back, 6 bases at V and 8 bases at J, with 22 bases in the middle.

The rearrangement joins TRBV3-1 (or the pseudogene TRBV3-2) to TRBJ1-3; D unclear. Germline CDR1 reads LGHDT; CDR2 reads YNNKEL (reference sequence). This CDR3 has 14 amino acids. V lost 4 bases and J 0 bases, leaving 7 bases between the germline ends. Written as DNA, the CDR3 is TGTGCCAGCAGCCTGGCCTCCTCTGGAAACACCATATATTTT. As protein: CASSLASSGNTIYF.

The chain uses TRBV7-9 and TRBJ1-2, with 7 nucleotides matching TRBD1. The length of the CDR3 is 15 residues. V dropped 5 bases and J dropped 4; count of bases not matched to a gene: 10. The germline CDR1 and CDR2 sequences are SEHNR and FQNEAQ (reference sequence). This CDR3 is CASSLLGTVSYGYTF. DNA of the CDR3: TGTGCCAGCAGCCTACTAGGGACAGTCAGCTATGGCTACACCTTC.

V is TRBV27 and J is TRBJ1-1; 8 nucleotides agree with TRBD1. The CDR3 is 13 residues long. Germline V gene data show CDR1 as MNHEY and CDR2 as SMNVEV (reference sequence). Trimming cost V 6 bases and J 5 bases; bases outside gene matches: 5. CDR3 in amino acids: CASSSTGDTEAFF. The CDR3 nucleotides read TGTGCCAGCAGCTCGACAGGGGATACTGAAGCTTTCTTT.